This is a list of T cell receptor beta chains from one sample in a study of cytomegalovirus exposure and HLA in healthy donors. Here immunoSEQ multiplex PCR was the method, and the copy in TCRdb shows in-frame clones only, minus some. The data hold 200,000 to 250,000 clones, with over 65% observed a single time. The specimen was PBMCs. These receptors were taken from a man between 18 and 29 years old in good health and CMV-seronegative. Both conserved end residues are part of each CDR3. Each record gives: V gene, D gene, clone size, J gene, CDR3 DNA, CDR3 protein. D genes are given only for firm matches. Size tells how often a clone was seen (once, few, many) or the class of an expanded clone, and some rows leave it out.

V: TRBV6-5; D: -; size: -; J: TRBJ2-5; DNA: TGTGCCAGCAGTAAACTACCTCAAGAGACCCAGTACTTC; CDR3: CASSKLPQETQYF
V: TRBV30; D: TRBD1; size: -; J: TRBJ1-5; DNA: TGTGCCTGGAGACCCGGGACAGGAAGCAATCAGCCCCAGCATTTT; CDR3: CAWRPGTGSNQPQHF
V: TRBV27; D: -; size: -; J: TRBJ2-3; DNA: TGTGCCAGCAGCTCCTCTGATACGCAGTATTTT; CDR3: CASSSSDTQYF
V: TRBV10-2; D: -; size: -; J: TRBJ2-2; DNA: TGCGCCAGCAGTTTCTCCTTGAGCTCAACGAACACCGGGGAGCTGTTTTTT; CDR3: CASSFSLSSTNTGELFF
V: TRBV7-2; D: -; size: -; J: TRBJ1-2; DNA: TGTGCCAGCAGCTTAGAAAGGGGTTTTTGGGGCTACACCTTC; CDR3: CASSLERGFWGYTF
V: TRBV7-2; D: -; size: few; J: TRBJ2-7; DNA: TGTGCCAGCAGCCCCCGAGGGGCGCGGGGTGACGAGCAGTACTTC; CDR3: CASSPRGARGDEQYF
V: TRBV6-6; D: TRBD1; size: -; J: TRBJ2-3; DNA: TGTGCCAGCAGTTACGGGGGGACAGGGGGGACAGATACGCAGTATTTT; CDR3: CASSYGGTGGTDTQYF
V: TRBV7-8; D: -; size: once; J: TRBJ2-3; DNA: TGTGCCAGCAGCTCCGGACTGGATACGCAGTATTTT; CDR3: CASSSGLDTQYF
V: TRBV11-2; D: TRBD2; size: -; J: TRBJ2-3; DNA: TGTGCCAGCAGGACACTAGCGGGAGGGAGCACAGATACGCAGTATTTT; CDR3: CASRTLAGGSTDTQYF
V: TRBV2; D: -; size: once; J: TRBJ1-1; DNA: TGTGCCAGCAGTGGCACGAGTATTTTCTCGAGAAGCGAAGCTTTCTTT; CDR3: CASSGTSIFSRSEAFF
V: TRBV12-5; D: -; size: -; J: TRBJ1-1; DNA: TGTGCTACCTCTAGAGAGGGTGAAGCTTTCTTT; CDR3: CATSREGEAFF
V: TRBV2; D: TRBD2; size: few; J: TRBJ2-3; DNA: TGTGCCAGCAGTGAGGGCGGGAGGAACCAGTATTTT; CDR3: CASSEGGRNQYF
V: TRBV6-1; D: TRBD2; size: -; J: TRBJ2-1; DNA: TGTGCCAGCAGTGATCCTAGCGGGTCGAATGAGCAGTTCTTC; CDR3: CASSDPSGSNEQFF
V: TRBV27; D: TRBD2; size: once; J: TRBJ2-2; DNA: TGTGCCAGCAGTGAGGGGCCGGCTAGCGGTTTTAACACCGGGGAGCTGTTTTTT; CDR3: CASSEGPASGFNTGELFF
V: TRBV7-9; D: TRBD1; size: -; J: TRBJ2-1; DNA: TGTGCCAGCACAGCGAGCGGCGGGACAGGGGTGGCTGAGCAGTTCTTC; CDR3: CASTASGGTGVAEQFF
V: TRBV9; D: -; size: -; J: TRBJ2-3; DNA: TGTGCCAGCGCCCTAGTGGGTCAAGGAGATACGCAGTATTTT; CDR3: CASALVGQGDTQYF
V: TRBV4-2; D: TRBD2; size: -; J: TRBJ2-1; DNA: TGTGCCAGCAGCCTTGGACTAGCGGGGGCCCTCCCATCCTACAATGAGCAGTTCTTC; CDR3: CASSLGLAGALPSYNEQFF
V: TRBV2; D: TRBD1; size: once; J: TRBJ1-4; DNA: TGTGCCAGCATGCTACAGGGGGCGCGAGATGAAAAACTGTTTTTT; CDR3: CASMLQGARDEKLFF
V: TRBV5-1; D: -; size: -; J: TRBJ2-7; DNA: TGCGCCAGCAGCCCTGGTGTCCGGGTCGAGCAGTACTTC; CDR3: CASSPGVRVEQYF
V: TRBV6-5; D: TRBD2; size: -; J: TRBJ2-7; DNA: TGTGCCAGCAGTACGGGACTAGCGGGAGGCTACGAGCAGTACTTC; CDR3: CASSTGLAGGYEQYF
V: TRBV27; D: TRBD1; size: -; J: TRBJ1-2; DNA: TGTGCCAGCAGTCCTTTCACCGGGACAGGGAGGGGCTACACCTTC; CDR3: CASSPFTGTGRGYTF
V: TRBV9; D: -; size: -; J: TRBJ1-1; DNA: TGTGCCAGCGGGCTTCTGGGGCGGCCGAACACTGAAGCTTTCTTT; CDR3: CASGLLGRPNTEAFF
V: TRBV30; D: -; size: -; J: TRBJ1-4; DNA: TGTGCCTGGAGTCAAACTAATGAAAAACTGTTTTTT; CDR3: CAWSQTNEKLFF
V: TRBV19; D: TRBD1; size: once; J: TRBJ2-7; DNA: TGTGCCAGTAGGGGACAGGGGGCCTACGAGCAGTACTTC; CDR3: CASRGQGAYEQYF
V: TRBV14; D: -; size: once; J: TRBJ2-6; DNA: TGTGCCAGCAGCCCGCTGGACTGGGGGCAAGGGGCCAACGTCCTGACTTTC; CDR3: CASSPLDWGQGANVLTF
V: TRBV6-6; D: -; size: -; J: TRBJ2-5; DNA: TGTGCCAGCAGGCCCGGGGGACAAGAGACCCAGTACTTC; CDR3: CASRPGGQETQYF
V: TRBV9; D: TRBD2; size: -; J: TRBJ2-1; DNA: TGTGCCAGCAGCCCCCATACTAGCGGATACTTAAGAGAGCAGTTCTTC; CDR3: CASSPHTSGYLREQFF
V: TRBV25-1; D: -; size: -; J: TRBJ1-2; DNA: TGTGCCAGCAGAAAGGGAAACGCCGGAGGGGGCTACACCTTC; CDR3: CASRKGNAGGGYTF